The entry below describes one T cell receptor beta chain. Source study methods: Amplified reference gene primers provided the basis for estimating nucleated cell counts. Sequenced by immunoSEQ multiplex PCR; TCRdb stores in-frame clones only, minus some. The V and J calls and clone size are taken from that table; D and trimming were inferred from the DNA. Among over 150,000 clones, approximately 85% were seen once, and the ten largest hold approximately 0.63%. V gave up 4 bases and J gave up 7 bases; unmatched junction bases: 8. Germline V gene sequence: CDR1 LNHDA, CDR2 SQIVND (reference sequence). The CDR3 runs to 15 residues. The entry originates in a study of blood T cell repertoires in COVID-19. Study background: In each case, the material was cDNA or gDNA derived from T cells, B-cell-depleted T cells, or PBMCs.

Recruited during active infection, patients (from Seattle) were subsequently followed longitudinally. Material for sequencing was peripheral blood. The source is a man between 60 and 75 years old with COVID-19, enrolled during active disease. This chain connects TRBV19 to TRBJ1-2; TRBD1 agrees at 11 bases. This CDR3 is CASSTVGQGAGGYTF. The DNA for the CDR3 is TGTGCCAGTAGTACGGTAGGACAGGGGGCAGGTGGCTACACCTTC.